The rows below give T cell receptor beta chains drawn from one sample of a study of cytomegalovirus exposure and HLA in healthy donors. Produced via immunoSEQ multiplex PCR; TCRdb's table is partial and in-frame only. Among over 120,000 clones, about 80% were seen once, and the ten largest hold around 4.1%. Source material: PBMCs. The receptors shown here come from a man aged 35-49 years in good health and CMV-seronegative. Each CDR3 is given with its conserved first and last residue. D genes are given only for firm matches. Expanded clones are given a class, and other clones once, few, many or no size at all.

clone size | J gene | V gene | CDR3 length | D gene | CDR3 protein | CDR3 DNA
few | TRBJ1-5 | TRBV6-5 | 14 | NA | CASSYDSLNQPQHF | TGTGCCAGCAGTTATGACAGCCTCAATCAGCCCCAGCATTTT
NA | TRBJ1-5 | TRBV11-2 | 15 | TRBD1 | CASRRGQASNQPQHF | TGTGCCAGCCGCCGGGGACAGGCCAGCAATCAGCCCCAGCATTTT
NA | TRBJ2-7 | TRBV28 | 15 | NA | CASSFSGSRPYEQYF | TGTGCCAGCAGTTTCTCTGGTTCCAGGCCCTACGAGCAGTACTTC
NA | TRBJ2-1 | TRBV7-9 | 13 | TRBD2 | CASSLGASGEQFF | TGTGCCAGCAGCTTAGGGGCTAGCGGTGAGCAGTTCTTC
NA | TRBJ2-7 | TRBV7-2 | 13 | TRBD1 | CASSANRGREQYF | TGTGCCAGCAGCGCGAACAGGGGGCGCGAGCAGTACTTC
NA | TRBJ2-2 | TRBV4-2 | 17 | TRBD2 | CASSQNAGGQNTGELFF | TGTGCCAGCAGCCAAAACGCGGGGGGCCAGAACACCGGGGAGCTGTTTTTT
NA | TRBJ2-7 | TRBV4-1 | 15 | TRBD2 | CASSQALAGVHEQYF | TGCGCCAGCAGCCAAGCACTAGCGGGGGTCCACGAGCAGTACTTC
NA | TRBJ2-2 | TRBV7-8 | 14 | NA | CASSAVIGVGELFF | TGTGCCAGCAGCGCAGTAATTGGTGTCGGGGAGCTGTTTTTT
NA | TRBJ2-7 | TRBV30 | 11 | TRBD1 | CAWKQGGEQYF | TGTGCCTGGAAACAGGGGGGAGAGCAGTACTTC
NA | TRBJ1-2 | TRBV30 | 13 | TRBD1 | CAGRGQGNYGYTF | TGTGCCGGGAGAGGACAGGGTAACTATGGCTACACCTTC
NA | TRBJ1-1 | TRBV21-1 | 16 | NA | CASSPPKGGGGTEAFF | TGTGCCAGCAGCCCTCCCAAGGGTGGCGGGGGGACTGAAGCTTTCTTT
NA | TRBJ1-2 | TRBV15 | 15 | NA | CATSREGGWNYGYTF | TGTGCCACCAGCAGAGAGGGAGGTTGGAACTATGGCTACACCTTC
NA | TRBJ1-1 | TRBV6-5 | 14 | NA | CASRPAGAGTEAFF | TGTGCCAGCAGACCTGCAGGGGCTGGCACTGAAGCTTTCTTT
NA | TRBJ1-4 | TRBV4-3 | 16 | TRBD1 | CASSQALGTGDEKLFF | TGCGCCAGCAGCCAAGCGCTTGGGACAGGGGACGAAAAACTGTTTTTT
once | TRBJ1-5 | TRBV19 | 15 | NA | CASSGRQAQNQPQHF | TGTGCCAGTAGTGGGCGACAGGCCCAAAATCAGCCCCAGCATTTT
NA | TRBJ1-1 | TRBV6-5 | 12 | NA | CASSFQGTEAFF | TGTGCCAGCAGTTTCCAGGGGACTGAAGCTTTCTTT
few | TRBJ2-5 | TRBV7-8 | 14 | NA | CASSLGRRQETQYF | TGTGCCAGCAGCTTAGGTCGCAGGCAGGAGACCCAGTACTTC
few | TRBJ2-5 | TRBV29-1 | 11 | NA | CSVEEGHGQYF | TGCAGCGTTGAAGAGGGGCACGGGCAGTACTTC
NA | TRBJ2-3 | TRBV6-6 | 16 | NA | CASSYSGAASTDTQYF | TGTGCCAGCAGTTACTCGGGGGCAGCTAGCACAGATACGCAGTATTTT
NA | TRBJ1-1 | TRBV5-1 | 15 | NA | CASSKWTALNTEAFF | TGCGCCAGCAGCAAATGGACAGCCCTGAACACTGAAGCTTTCTTT
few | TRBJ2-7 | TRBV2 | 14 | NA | CASRRQAASYEQYF | TGTGCCAGCAGAAGACAGGCCGCTAGCTACGAGCAGTACTTC
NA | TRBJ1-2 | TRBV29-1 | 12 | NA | CSVVDREDGYTF | TGCAGCGTGGTCGATCGCGAGGATGGCTACACCTTC
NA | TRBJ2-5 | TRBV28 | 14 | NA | CASSQQGQQETQYF | TGTGCCAGCAGTCAACAGGGTCAGCAAGAGACCCAGTACTTC
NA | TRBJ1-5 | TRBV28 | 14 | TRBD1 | CASSFDRGHQPQHF | TGTGCCAGCAGTTTTGACAGGGGGCATCAGCCCCAGCATTTT
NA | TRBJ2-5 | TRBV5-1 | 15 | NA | CASSLETGVGKTQYF | TGCGCCAGCAGCTTGGAAACAGGAGTAGGAAAGACCCAGTACTTC
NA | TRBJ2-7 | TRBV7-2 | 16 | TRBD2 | CASRAPGEGRFYEQYF | TGTGCCAGCAGAGCCCCCGGGGAGGGGAGGTTTTACGAGCAGTACTTC
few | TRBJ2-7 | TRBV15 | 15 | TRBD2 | CATSVEGLSAYEQYF | TGTGCCACCAGCGTAGAGGGACTATCGGCCTACGAGCAGTACTTC
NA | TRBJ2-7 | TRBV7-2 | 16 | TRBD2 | CASSPRSGGEIYEQYF | TGTGCCAGCAGCCCCCGGAGCGGGGGAGAAATTTACGAGCAGTACTTC
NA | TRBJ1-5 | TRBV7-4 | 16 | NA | CASSPRHALPNQPQHF | TGTGCCAGCAGCCCCCGACACGCGTTACCAAATCAGCCCCAGCATTTT
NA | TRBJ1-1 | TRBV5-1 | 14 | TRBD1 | CASSLERGLGEAFF | TGCGCCAGCAGCTTAGAGAGGGGGCTAGGTGAAGCTTTCTTT
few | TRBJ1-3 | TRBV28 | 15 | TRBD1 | CASRPGQTSGNTIYF | TGTGCCAGCAGACCGGGACAGACCTCTGGAAACACCATATATTTT
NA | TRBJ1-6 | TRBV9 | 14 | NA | CASSVAQINSPLHF | TGTGCCAGCAGCGTAGCTCAGATCAATTCACCCCTCCACTTT
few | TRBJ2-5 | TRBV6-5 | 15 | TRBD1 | CASSYQGQGGETQYF | TGTGCCAGCAGTTACCAGGGACAGGGTGGCGAGACCCAGTACTTC
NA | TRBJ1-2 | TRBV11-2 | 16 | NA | CASSLQGSALRYGYTF | TGTGCCAGCAGCCTCCAGGGATCTGCCCTTAGGTATGGCTACACCTTC
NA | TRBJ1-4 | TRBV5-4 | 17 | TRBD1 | CASSLGRDRGLGEKLFF | TGTGCCAGCAGCTTGGGGAGAGACAGGGGGCTAGGTGAAAAACTGTTTTTT